This T cell receptor (beta chain) came from a study of blood T cell repertoires in COVID-19. The CDR3 covers 12 residues. V shed 10 bases and J shed 6 bases, with 16 bases lying between them. CDR1 is MNHEY, CDR2 SMNVEV, per germline (reference sequence). Data came from immunoSEQ multiplex PCR; TCRdb stores just in-frame clones and leaves some out. The table includes 100,000 to 120,000 clones, approximately 91% detected once. This receptor was identified in a woman between 65 and 79 years old who had recovered from COVID-19. This chain joins TRBV27 and TRBJ2-7; a possible D gene is TRBD2 (7 bases). The sample was peripheral blood. In DNA, the CDR3 is TGTGCCACCCGGAGGGGAGGGGGCGAGCAGTACTTC. Translated: CATRRGGGEQYF.